This is a list of T cell receptor beta chains from one sample in a study of molecular identifiers for immune sequencing clone quantification. TCRdb called the PCR reads again in MiXCR, with one record for every CDR3 protein. Of around 480,000 distinct CDR3 sequences in the sample, over 20% are singletons; the top ten hold 0.84%. The sample taken for sequencing was naive CD8+ T cells from blood, with Jurkat cell RNA spiked in. All receptors derive from a human donor in good health. Some libraries in this study had Jurkat cell RNA spiked in. The CDR3 runs from the conserved cysteine through the conserved F or W. Fields, in order: J gene, clone size, V gene, D gene, CDR3 protein, CDR3 DNA. The D gene is left open where the match is weak. Only some rows state a clone size, as once, few, many or a class for expanded clones.

TRBJ1-5	many	TRBV7-9	NA	CASSSPPDQPQHF	TGTGCCAGCAGCTCCCCGCCGGATCAGCCCCAGCATTTT
TRBJ2-5	NA	TRBV9	TRBD2	CASSVATSGLGETQYF	TGTGCCAGCAGCGTAGCAACTAGCGGGCTTGGAGAGACCCAGTACTTC
TRBJ1-1	many	TRBV29-1	NA	CSVEGSEAFF	TGCAGCGTTGAAGGTTCGGAAGCTTTCTTT
TRBJ2-7	NA	TRBV30	TRBD1	CAWSGLGQGASHEQYF	TGTGCCTGGAGTGGATTGGGACAGGGGGCTTCCCACGAGCAGTACTTC
TRBJ2-3	NA	TRBV6-1	TRBD2	CASQKPAGGLTDTQYF	TGTGCCAGCCAGAAACCAGCGGGAGGCCTCACAGATACGCAGTATTTT
TRBJ2-7	many	TRBV29-1	TRBD1	CSVGGDGTGFREQYF	TGCAGCGTTGGGGGAGATGGGACAGGGTTTCGGGAGCAGTACTTC
TRBJ1-1	few	TRBV27	NA	CASSLSGAMNTEAFF	TGTGCCAGCAGTTTATCAGGGGCGATGAACACTGAAGCTTTCTTT
TRBJ1-5	NA	TRBV6-6	NA	CASLDGGNQPQHF	TGTGCCAGCCTCGATGGGGGAAATCAGCCCCAGCATTTT
TRBJ2-5	NA	TRBV27	NA	CASSLSWGEKTQYF	TGTGCCAGCAGTTTATCCTGGGGTGAGAAGACCCAGTACTTC
TRBJ2-1	NA	TRBV9	TRBD1	CASSVVLTGSLDEQFF	TGTGCCAGCAGCGTAGTTTTGACAGGGTCCCTTGATGAGCAGTTCTTC
TRBJ2-7	many	TRBV5-4	TRBD2	CASSGGTSYEQYF	TGTGCCAGCAGCGGCGGGACTAGCTACGAGCAGTACTTC
TRBJ1-5	many	TRBV7-9	TRBD1	CASSHRGNQPQHF	TGTGCCAGCAGCCACAGGGGAAATCAGCCCCAGCATTTT
TRBJ2-1	many	TRBV27	NA	CASSLYGASYNEQFF	TGTGCCAGCAGTTTATACGGGGCCTCCTACAATGAGCAGTTCTTC
TRBJ1-1	few	TRBV3-1	NA	CASSQDSGGSTEAFF	TGTGCCAGCAGCCAAGATTCGGGGGGCAGCACTGAAGCTTTCTTT
TRBJ2-7	few	TRBV7-9	TRBD1	CASSSADRVAYEQYF	TGTGCCAGCAGTTCTGCAGACAGGGTCGCCTACGAGCAGTACTTC
TRBJ2-3	NA	TRBV5-1	TRBD2	CASSLARGGSTDTQYF	TGCGCCAGCAGCTTGGCACGGGGGGGCTCCACAGATACGCAGTATTTT
TRBJ2-1	few	TRBV20-1	TRBD2	CSASTSGYNEQFF	TGCAGTGCTAGCACTAGCGGGTACAATGAGCAGTTCTTC
TRBJ2-5	many	TRBV7-2	TRBD2	CASSRWAGGVETQYF	TGTGCCAGCAGCCGATGGGCGGGAGGTGTAGAGACCCAGTACTTC
TRBJ2-7	NA	TRBV9	TRBD1	CASSVFRDSTYGQYF	TGTGCCAGCAGCGTATTCCGGGACAGCACCTACGGGCAGTACTTC
TRBJ1-6	many	TRBV2	NA	CASSSSRDGGYSPLHF	TGTGCCAGCAGTTCCTCGAGGGACGGAGGGTATTCACCCCTCCACTTT
TRBJ1-1	many	TRBV12-3/TRBV12-4	NA	CASSWGRSNTEAFF	TGTGCCAGCAGTTGGGGACGGTCGAACACTGAAGCTTTCTTT
TRBJ2-2	NA	TRBV9	NA	CASSVGESNAGELFF	TGTGCCAGCAGCGTAGGAGAATCCAACGCCGGGGAGCTGTTTTTT
TRBJ2-5	NA	TRBV19	NA	CASSEANQGTQYF	TGTGCCAGTAGTGAGGCAAACCAAGGGACCCAGTACTTC
TRBJ2-1	NA	TRBV7-9	NA	CASSLALPPVKEQFF	TGTGCCAGCAGCTTAGCACTACCCCCGGTGAAGGAGCAGTTCTTC
TRBJ2-5	few	TRBV27	TRBD2	CASSPAGEETQYF	TGTGCCAGCAGTCCGGCGGGGGAAGAGACCCAGTACTTC
TRBJ2-5	many	TRBV7-9	NA	CASSHPRAVQETQYF	TGTGCCAGCAGCCACCCACGGGCAGTTCAAGAGACCCAGTACTTC
TRBJ2-3	many	TRBV9	NA	CASNGFGSGLSSDTQYF	TGTGCCAGCAATGGATTTGGATCCGGTTTAAGTTCGGATACGCAGTATTTT
TRBJ1-5	few	TRBV12-3/TRBV12-4	TRBD1	CASRQGALQPQHF	TGTGCCAGCAGACAGGGGGCTCTTCAGCCCCAGCATTTT
TRBJ2-4	many	TRBV29-1	NA	CSVQGQNIQYF	TGCAGCGTTCAGGGACAAAACATTCAGTACTTC
TRBJ2-7	NA	TRBV25-1	TRBD1	CASVPSGDSPYEQYF	TGTGCCAGCGTCCCTAGTGGGGACAGCCCCTACGAGCAGTACTTC
TRBJ2-1	NA	TRBV4-2	NA	CASSQVKDNEQFF	TGTGCCAGCAGCCAAGTTAAGGACAATGAGCAGTTCTTC
TRBJ2-7	few	TRBV20-1	NA	CSAREQGRYEQYF	TGCAGTGCTAGAGAACAGGGTCGCTACGAGCAGTACTTC
TRBJ2-3	many	TRBV4-3	TRBD2	CASSGLDPTDTQYF	TGCGCCAGCTCGGGACTAGACCCCACAGATACGCAGTATTTT
TRBJ2-1	many	TRBV29-1	NA	CSVDPRDETYNEQFF	TGCAGCGTGGACCCCCGGGACGAAACCTACAATGAGCAGTTCTTC
TRBJ1-1	many	TRBV13	TRBD1	CASSPQTGVNTEAFF	TGTGCCAGCAGCCCCCAGACAGGGGTGAACACTGAAGCTTTCTTT
TRBJ2-5	many	TRBV27	NA	CASSLGGPGETQYF	TGTGCCAGCAGTTTAGGGGGGCCCGGCGAGACCCAGTACTTC
TRBJ2-7	NA	TRBV30	NA	CAWRYQGTPYGEQYF	TGTGCCTGGAGGTACCAGGGGACCCCTTATGGGGAGCAGTACTTC
TRBJ1-4	many	TRBV6-6	NA	CASTSMGVANEKLFF	TGTGCCAGCACCTCGATGGGGGTGGCTAATGAAAAACTGTTTTTT
TRBJ2-7	few	TRBV7-9	NA	CASSPRGSTPYEQYF	TGTGCCAGCAGCCCCCGAGGCAGTACTCCCTACGAGCAGTACTTC
TRBJ2-3	NA	TRBV7-9	NA	CASSLERLSTDTRYF	TGTGCCAGCAGCTTAGAGCGTCTAAGCACAGATACGCGGTATTTT
TRBJ2-3	many	TRBV29-1	NA	CSVEGGPLSENTQYF	TGCAGCGTTGAAGGGGGGCCATTATCAGAAAATACGCAGTATTTT
TRBJ2-7	few	TRBV7-9	NA	CASSGDPNYEQYF	TGTGCCAGCAGCGGGGACCCTAACTACGAGCAGTACTTC